Reported below is one T cell receptor beta chain. What it binds is not known. V shed 2 bases, J shed 7 bases, and the junction held 7 bases outside the gene matches. The CDR3 has 15 residues. Looked up from germline, CDR1 is SGHTA and CDR2 is FQGNSA. This record belongs to a study of cytotoxic CD8 clonotypes in ibrutinib-treated CLL. Study summary: Specimens for response were gathered following a median around a year of therapy, spanning 6 to 36. Whole-study results and caveats: Before falling back toward baseline at progression, clonality had risen at the time of ibrutinib response. The study found baseline clonality above age-matched healthy donors, tracking circulating CD8+ T-cell counts.

Depth targeted 1 in 200,000 to 1 in 1 million T cells, averaging 10x coverage per clonotype. Generated by immunoSEQ multiplex PCR, the TCRdb table keeps only in-frame clones and is missing some. The sample has around 300,000 clones; just under 80% are singletons. This chain links TRBV7-2 with TRBJ2-7, with 11 bases matching TRBD2. The sample was PBMCs, taken before ibrutinib treatment. This TCR was recovered from a human donor with chronic lymphocytic leukemia. The CDR3 protein is CASSLLLAGAREQYF. DNA for the CDR3: TGTGCCAGCAGCTTATTACTAGCGGGAGCTCGGGAGCAGTACTTC. The whole variable domain, remainder taken from reference TRBV7-2 and TRBJ2-7, is GAGVSQSPSNKVTEKGKDVELRCDPISGHTALYWYRQSLGQGLEFLIYFQGNSAPDKSGLPSDRFSAERTGGSVSTLTIQRTQQEDSAVYLCASSLLLAGAREQYFGPGTRLTVT.